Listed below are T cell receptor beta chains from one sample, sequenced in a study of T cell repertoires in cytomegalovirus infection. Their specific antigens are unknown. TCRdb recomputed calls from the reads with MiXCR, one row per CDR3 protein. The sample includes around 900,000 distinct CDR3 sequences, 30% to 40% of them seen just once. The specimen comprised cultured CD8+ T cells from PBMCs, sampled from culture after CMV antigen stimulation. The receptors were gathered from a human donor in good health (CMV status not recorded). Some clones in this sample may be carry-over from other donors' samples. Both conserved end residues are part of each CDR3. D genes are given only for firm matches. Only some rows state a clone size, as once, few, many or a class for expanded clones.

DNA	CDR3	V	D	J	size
TGCGCCAGCAGTGTAAGCGGGGGGGCCAGTGAGCAGTTCTTC	CASSVSGGASEQFF	TRBV10-2	TRBD2	TRBJ2-1	-
TGTGCCAGCAGACGGGACAGGGAATACAATGAGCAGTTCTTC	CASRRDREYNEQFF	TRBV5-4	TRBD1	TRBJ2-1	-
TGTGCCAGCAGCTCACCCAGCGGGGGGGCATACAATGAGCAGTTCTTC	CASSSPSGGAYNEQFF	TRBV7-9	TRBD2	TRBJ2-1	few
TGTGCCAGCAGTATGCCCGACAGGGGGGAGTACGAGCAGTACTTC	CASSMPDRGEYEQYF	TRBV7-2	TRBD1	TRBJ2-7	many
TGTGCCAGCAGTTTAGAGGGGACCGGGGAAAACTATGGCTACACCTTC	CASSLEGTGENYGYTF	TRBV12-3/TRBV12-4	-	TRBJ1-2	many
TGTGCCAGCAGTCTTTCAGGCGGGCTAAGCACAGATACGCAGTATTTT	CASSLSGGLSTDTQYF	TRBV27	-	TRBJ2-3	many
TGTGCCAGCAGCCGGACTAGCGGGCTAGCAAGCTCCTACAATGAGCAGTTCTTC	CASSRTSGLASSYNEQFF	TRBV12-3/TRBV12-4	TRBD2	TRBJ2-1	-
TGTGCCAGCAGTTACCGTTCCCTTGGCACTGAAGCTTTCTTT	CASSYRSLGTEAFF	TRBV6-5	-	TRBJ1-1	-
TGTGCCACCAGCCTCGGGACTACAAGCAATCAGCCCCAGCATTTT	CATSLGTTSNQPQHF	TRBV15	-	TRBJ1-5	-
TGTGCCAGCAGGGGGACAGGGTGGGTTCTTCAGCCCCAGCATTTT	CASRGTGWVLQPQHF	TRBV27	TRBD1	TRBJ1-5	-
TGTGCCAGCAGCCACCCCCCGTCAGAGACCCAGTACTTC	CASSHPPSETQYF	TRBV12-3/TRBV12-4	-	TRBJ2-5	-
TGCGCCAGCAGACCAGGACTAGCGGGCCCCTACGAGCAGTACTTC	CASRPGLAGPYEQYF	TRBV5-1	TRBD2	TRBJ2-7	-
TGCAGTGCCGCAGGGACGGACTTTGGATCGGGAAACACCATATATTTT	CSAAGTDFGSGNTIYF	TRBV20-1	-	TRBJ1-3	-
TGTGCCAGCAGCTTTAGTCCCGGGGGTAGCTATGGCTACACCTTC	CASSFSPGGSYGYTF	TRBV7-2	-	TRBJ1-2	-
TGTGCCAGCAGCGCCCGGAGTGGGGGTCGGGGCGAAAAACTGTTTTTT	CASSARSGGRGEKLFF	TRBV27	-	TRBJ1-4	once
TGTGCCAGCAGAACGTATAGCAATCAGCCCCAGCATTTT	CASRTYSNQPQHF	TRBV6-6	-	TRBJ1-5	-
TGTGCCACCAGCAGTGAGGATAGAGGGGGAACTAATGAAAAACTGTTTTTT	CATSSEDRGGTNEKLFF	TRBV15	-	TRBJ1-4	-
TGTGCCAGCCAGTTTCAAGGGAGTTCTTTCTTC	CASQFQGSSFF	TRBV27	-	TRBJ2-1	-
TGTGCCAGCAGTTTGGGCACAGGGAGGAACACCGGGGAGCTGTTTTTT	CASSLGTGRNTGELFF	TRBV12-3/TRBV12-4	-	TRBJ2-2	-
TGTGCCAGCAGCTGGGGCAGAAAGACTGAAGCTTTCTTT	CASSWGRKTEAFF	TRBV11-2	-	TRBJ1-1	-
TGTGCCAGCAGTTACGGAGGGTTTGAAGCTTTCTTT	CASSYGGFEAFF	TRBV6-5	-	TRBJ1-1	-
TGTGCCAGCAGCTCTAAAGGACAGGGGGCGAGGGACACTGAAGCTTTCTTT	CASSSKGQGARDTEAFF	TRBV7-9	TRBD1	TRBJ1-1	-
TGTGCCAGTAGTACCTCGACAGTTATGAACACTGAAGCTTTCTTT	CASSTSTVMNTEAFF	TRBV19	-	TRBJ1-1	many
TGTGCCAGCAGGACGGGGGATACAACCGGGGAGCTGTTTTTT	CASRTGDTTGELFF	TRBV6-5	-	TRBJ2-2	-
TGTGCCAGCAGTGCCCCGGGACTTAGGAACACTGAAGCTTTCTTT	CASSAPGLRNTEAFF	TRBV27	-	TRBJ1-1	-
TGCAGCGTTGAAAGCCAGGGTTCCATAGGGATAAACACTGAAGCTTTCTTT	CSVESQGSIGINTEAFF	TRBV29-1	-	TRBJ1-1	-
TGTGCCATCAGTGAGTCGACAGGGGTGGCTTTCTTT	CAISESTGVAFF	TRBV10-3	TRBD1	TRBJ1-1	-
TGTGCCAGCAGCCAGGGGACAGCTGCCCCCTCTGGGGCCAACGTCCTGACTTTC	CASSQGTAAPSGANVLTF	TRBV3-1	TRBD1	TRBJ2-6	-
TGTGCCAGCAGCTCCCGGGACATAGGGTTCCCTGTCTACAATGAGCAGTTCTTC	CASSSRDIGFPVYNEQFF	TRBV5-6	-	TRBJ2-1	few
TGTGCCAGCAGTATCCGGGACAGGGGCAATGAGCAGTTCTTC	CASSIRDRGNEQFF	TRBV27	TRBD1	TRBJ2-1	few
TGTGCCAGCAGCTTCGGGACTTTGAACACTGAAGCTTTCTTT	CASSFGTLNTEAFF	TRBV7-9	-	TRBJ1-1	many
TGCAGTGCTAGGGACAGGGAGACAGGATTTAAAGCTTTCTTT	CSARDRETGFKAFF	TRBV20-1	TRBD1	TRBJ1-1	-
TGTGCCAGCAGCCCCCGCCGGCCAGAGGACCTGAGCACAGATACGCAGTATTTT	CASSPRRPEDLSTDTQYF	TRBV9	-	TRBJ2-3	once
TGTGCCAGCAGTTACTCAGTCGGAACTGAAGCTTTCTTT	CASSYSVGTEAFF	TRBV6-5	-	TRBJ1-1	-
TGTGCCAGCTCACCCCTCCAGCGTGGGGGTAACACCGGGGAGCTGTTTTTT	CASSPLQRGGNTGELFF	TRBV18	-	TRBJ2-2	-
TGTGCCAGCAGTGCCCCGCAGGGGGCGTACAATGAGCAGTTCTTC	CASSAPQGAYNEQFF	TRBV12-3/TRBV12-4	TRBD1	TRBJ2-1	few
TGTGCAAGCAGGGGGAAGGGGGAAGAGACCCAGTACTTC	CASRGKGEETQYF	TRBV7-6	TRBD1	TRBJ2-5	few
TGTGCCAGCAGCTTATTCGCGGCCTACGAGCAGTACTTC	CASSLFAAYEQYF	TRBV7-2	-	TRBJ2-7	few
TGTGCCAGCAGTGCTCGGGTGTTCGATGGCTACACCTTC	CASSARVFDGYTF	TRBV6-4	-	TRBJ1-2	-
TGTGCCAGCAGCCGGGACAGGGGGAGGCCTGAAGCTTTCTTT	CASSRDRGRPEAFF	TRBV6-6	TRBD1	TRBJ1-1	few
TGTGCCAGCAGCGATGGGTCTGCACACTCGGACGAGCAGTACTTC	CASSDGSAHSDEQYF	TRBV7-9	-	TRBJ2-7	-
TGTGCCAGCAGTCCCCGAAGCCGAGGGATCGAGGGCTACACCTTC	CASSPRSRGIEGYTF	TRBV6-2/TRBV6-3	-	TRBJ1-2	few
TGTGCCAGCGCAACTTCCATGAACACTGAAGCTTTCTTT	CASATSMNTEAFF	TRBV25-1	-	TRBJ1-1	-
TGCGCCAGCAGCCCCAAGACTAGCGGGGCCTCCTACAATGAGCAGTTCTTT	CASSPKTSGASYNEQFF	TRBV4-1	TRBD2	TRBJ2-1	once
TGCAGCCCTCATATTTGGGACAGGGGGACTGATGAGCAGTTCTTC	CSPHIWDRGTDEQFF	TRBV29-1	TRBD1	TRBJ2-1	few
TGTGCCAGCAGCTTAAAGGCAGGGGGTGGCAATGAGCAGTTCTTC	CASSLKAGGGNEQFF	TRBV7-9	TRBD1	TRBJ2-1	many
TGTGCCAGCAGCAAGTGGTCCCGGGGCCCGAACACCGGGGAGCTGTTTTTT	CASSKWSRGPNTGELFF	TRBV11-2	-	TRBJ2-2	-
TGTGCCAACAGCTCGGCTGGGTCTACAGTGGAGACCCAGTACTTC	CANSSAGSTVETQYF	TRBV7-3	-	TRBJ2-5	once
TGTGCCAGCAGTACAACCAGATCCCTCCACTTT	CASSTTRSLHF	TRBV6-2/TRBV6-3	-	TRBJ1-6	-
TGTGCCAGCAGCTCTTCCGGGGCCAGGGACGAGCAGTACTTC	CASSSSGARDEQYF	TRBV5-4	-	TRBJ2-7	-
TGTGCTAGTGGTTTTGGAGGGAGCAATCAGCCCCAGCATTTT	CASGFGGSNQPQHF	TRBV12-5	-	TRBJ1-5	few
TGTGCCACCACCACAGGCAATAGCAATCAGCCCCAGCATTTT	CATTTGNSNQPQHF	TRBV15	-	TRBJ1-5	few
TGCAGTGCTAGAGATCGAGGGGGCGACTGGTCCTACGAGCAGTACTTC	CSARDRGGDWSYEQYF	TRBV20-1	TRBD1	TRBJ2-7	once
TGCGCCAGCAGCCAAAGCCGGTCAAACAGGGGCCCGAATGAGCAGTTCTTC	CASSQSRSNRGPNEQFF	TRBV4-1	TRBD1	TRBJ2-1	-
TGTGCCACCAGCAGAGGGGGCTTTCAAGAGACCCAGTACTTC	CATSRGGFQETQYF	TRBV15	-	TRBJ2-5	-
TGTGCCAGCAGTTCCCCCGTATTAAGGGCCGGCACCTACAATGAGCAGTTCTTC	CASSSPVLRAGTYNEQFF	TRBV28	-	TRBJ2-1	few
TGTGCCAGCAGTTACAGACCAGGAGTCTCTGGAAACACCATATATTTT	CASSYRPGVSGNTIYF	TRBV6-6	-	TRBJ1-3	-